The 20 T cell receptor beta chains given below trace back to one sample, sequenced in a study of blood T cell repertoires in COVID-19. The assay was immunoSEQ multiplex PCR, and TCRdb's table has in-frame clones only and misses some. The sample lists roughly 150,000 clones; just under 85% were seen once. The sample consisted of peripheral blood. These receptors were taken from a woman of 80 years or more with COVID-19, enrolled during active disease.

The chain couples TRBV11-2 to TRBJ2-7; D might be TRBD2 (5 bases). The germline V gene encodes CDR1 SGHAT and CDR2 FQNNGV. V was shortened by 5 bases and J by 3 bases, with 17 bases between the two germline ends. The CDR3 covers 15 residues. DNA for the CDR3: TGTGCCAGCAGCCACGCGGGCACCTATTACTACGAGCAGTACTTC. Protein sequence: CASSHAGTYYYEQYF.

The rearrangement uses TRBV2 and TRBJ1-1, with D perhaps TRBD1 (6 bases). The CDR3 has 15 amino acids. The germline CDR1 and CDR2 sequences are SNHLY and FYNNEI. V dropped 2 bases and J dropped 4 bases, with 14 bases sitting between them. The CDR3 region is CASSETAGVGTEAFF. Written as DNA, the CDR3 is TGTGCCAGCAGTGAAACGGCAGGGGTGGGCACTGAAGCTTTCTTT.

In this sample, this clone turned up once. This chain connects TRBV4-3 to TRBJ2-3; tentatively, D is TRBD2 (6 bases). V was shortened by 0 bases and J by 4 bases, with 8 bases between the two germline ends. The CDR3 has 14 amino acids. Germline CDR1 LGHNA, CDR2 YSLEER. The CDR3 loop reads CASSQDAGPDTQYF. The CDR3 DNA is TGCGCCAGCAGCCAAGACGCGGGGCCAGATACGCAGTATTTT.

J is TRBJ2-5 and V is TRBV10-3; the match to TRBD1 covers 8 bases. Germline V lookup: CDR1 ENHRY, CDR2 SYGVKD. With 6 bases clipped from V and 1 base from J, the junction kept 10 bases outside the gene matches. The length of the CDR3 is 16 residues. The CDR3 DNA is TGTGCCATCAGGGCCCAGGGGGCGGTCCCCCAAGAGACCCAGTACTTC. It codes for CAIRAQGAVPQETQYF.

The chain has TRBV30 and TRBJ1-6, with 9 bases that match TRBD1. Germline lookup yields CDR1 GTSNPN and CDR2 SVGIG (reference sequence). V lost 3 bases, J lost 5 bases, and 5 bases stayed unmatched. This CDR3 has 15 amino acids. The CDR3 region has the DNA TGTGCCTGGAGACGGGACAGGGCAAATAATTCACCCCTCCACTTT. It codes for CAWRRDRANNSPLHF.

This sequence joins TRBV2 and TRBJ2-7; D is possibly TRBD1 (7 bases). The germline V gene encodes CDR1 SNHLY and CDR2 FYNNEI. Trimming pared 5 bases from V and 7 bases from J, leaving 15 bases between. The CDR3 has 13 residues. For the CDR3, the DNA is TGTGCCAGCAGTAGACAGGGAGGTAGAGAGCAGTACTTC. As protein: CASSRQGGREQYF.

This clone showed up just a few times. The V and J genes are TRBV5-1 and TRBJ2-2; D gene unclear. Germline CDR1 and CDR2: SGHRS and YFSETQ. Trimming took off 1 base at V and 4 bases at J, with 8 bases between the two ends. The CDR3 has 14 residues. The CDR3 DNA reads as TGCGCCAGCAGCTTGATGGAGCCCACCGGGGAGCTGTTTTTT. Translated, it gives CASSLMEPTGELFF.

This chain connects TRBV19 to TRBJ2-7; 11 nucleotides match TRBD1. This CDR3 region has 15 residues. J lost 3 bases, V lost 10 bases, and 11 bases had no gene match. Germline CDR1 reads LNHDA; CDR2 reads SQIVND (reference sequence). The CDR3 nucleotides read TGTGCCACCAGACCGACCGGGACAGGGGGCTACGAGCAGTACTTC. Its translation: CATRPTGTGGYEQYF.

The genes are TRBV18 and TRBJ2-2, with 8 nucleotides matching TRBD1. The CDR3 loop spans 14 amino acids. Germline CDR1 and CDR2: KGHSH and LQKENI. After removal of 4 bases from V and 6 bases from J, the junction contained 4 bases not matched to a gene. This CDR3 reads CASSLDRGAGELFF. CDR3 in DNA: TGTGCCAGCTCACTCGACAGGGGCGCCGGGGAGCTGTTTTTT. Supplemented by reference TRBV18 and TRBJ2-2, the full variable domain reads NAGVMQNPRHLVRRRGQEARLRCSPMKGHSHVYWYRQLPEEGLKFMVYLQKENIIDESGMPKERFSAEFPKEGPSILRIQQVVRGDSAAYFCASSLDRGAGELFFGEGSRLTVL.

The chain has TRBV4-1 and TRBJ2-5; a possible D gene is TRBD1 (5 bases). Trimming cost V 4 bases and J 0 bases, with 12 bases left between them. Germline CDR1 is MGHRA and CDR2 is YSYEKL. The CDR3 is made up of 15 amino acids. The CDR3 protein is CASSRNQGYQETQYF. CDR3 DNA: TGCGCCAGCAGCCGTAACCAGGGCTACCAAGAGACCCAGTACTTC.

The V and J genes are TRBV7-9 and TRBJ2-7; maybe TRBD1 (5 bases). The CDR3 has 14 residues. V was pared by 5 bases and J by 3 bases, with 14 bases between. CDR1 SEHNR and CDR2 FQNEAQ come from the germline V gene (reference sequence). CDR3 DNA sequence: TGTGCCAGCAGCCGCAGGGCCGACCTCTACGAGCAGTACTTC. Amino acid sequence: CASSRRADLYEQYF.

This rearrangement joins TRBV10-3 to TRBJ1-1; 7 bases match TRBD1. This CDR3 region has 15 residues. With 4 bases clipped from V and 3 bases from J, the junction kept 8 bases outside the gene matches. The germline V gene encodes CDR1 ENHRY and CDR2 SYGVKD. Here the CDR3 reads CAISGPHTGDTEAFF. CDR3 coding DNA: TGTGCCATCAGTGGCCCCCACACAGGGGACACTGAAGCTTTCTTT.

This clone has a single count. The chain recombines TRBV11-1 with TRBJ2-3, with 12 nucleotides matching TRBD2. The CDR3 is 16 amino acids. The junction had 8 bases not matched to a gene; V was cut back by 3 bases and J by 7 bases. Per the germline V gene, CDR1 is SGHAT and CDR2 is FQDESV (reference sequence). The CDR3 nucleotides read TGTGCCAGCAGCTTCCCGACTAGCGGGAGACGAAATACGCAGTATTTT. It encodes CASSFPTSGRRNTQYF.

The chain joins TRBV6-2 or TRBV6-3 to TRBJ2-3, with TRBD2 matching over 10 bases. The germline V gene has CDR1 MNHEY and CDR2 SVGEGT. V shed 2 bases and J 5 bases; nucleotides not matched to a gene: 4. The CDR3 is 15 amino acids. The CDR3 region has the DNA TGTGCCAGCAGTTACGCTAGCGGGGGAGTAGATACGCAGTATTTT. Its protein is CASSYASGGVDTQYF.

The chain has TRBV18 and TRBJ2-7; the match to TRBD1 covers 8 bases. Germline V lookup: CDR1 KGHSH, CDR2 LQKENI. The length of the CDR3 is 17 residues. The J segment lost 1 base and the V segment lost 6 bases, leaving 14 bases of the junction unmatched. In DNA, the CDR3 is TGTGCCAGCTCGCCCTTAGTCCGGACAGGGTCTTCCTACGAGCAGTACTTC. Encoded protein: CASSPLVRTGSSYEQYF.

V gene TRBV5-1 combines with J gene TRBJ2-2, with TRBD2 matching 13 bases. V dropped 2 bases and J dropped 7; count of bases not matched to a gene: 2. This CDR3 is 15 amino acids long. Germline V CDR1 and CDR2: SGHRS, YFSETQ. The CDR3 DNA sequence: TGCGCCAGCAGCTTTGGGACTAGCGGGAACGGGGAGCTGTTTTTT. Protein: CASSFGTSGNGELFF.

The chain is built from TRBV28 and TRBJ2-7, with D maybe TRBD2 (5 bases). The CDR3 loop spans 14 amino acids. V was clipped by 6 bases and J by 3 bases, with 15 bases between them. Germline CDR1 reads MDHEN; CDR2 reads SYDVKM. The CDR3 protein is CASSRPQRNYEQYF. CDR3 nucleotides: TGTGCCAGCAGCCGCCCCCAGCGGAACTACGAGCAGTACTTC.

The chain has TRBV7-2 and TRBJ1-5, with D perhaps matching TRBD1 (5 bases). There are 17 residues in the CDR3. Germline V CDR1 and CDR2: SGHTA, FQGNSA. The V and J ends lost 4 bases and 4 bases respectively, with 20 bases between them. The CDR3 loop is CASSSERGGVGNQPQHF. Here the CDR3 DNA reads TGTGCCAGCAGCTCGGAAAGGGGAGGGGTTGGTAATCAGCCCCAGCATTTT.

The chain joins TRBV9 to TRBJ1-5, with D possibly TRBD1 on 5 matching bases. Trimming stripped 0 bases from V and 2 bases from J, with 12 bases between. This CDR3 has 16 residues. Germline V gene data show CDR1 as SGDLS and CDR2 as YYNGEE. The CDR3 region is CASSVVGGYGNQPQHF. The CDR3 nucleotides read TGTGCCAGCAGCGTAGTGGGGGGGTATGGCAATCAGCCCCAGCATTTT.

The chain combines TRBV7-3 with TRBJ2-2; TRBD2 is a possible D gene (6 bases). With 2 bases removed from V and 7 bases from J, the gap between germline ends came to 8 bases. Per germline, CDR1 SGHTA and CDR2 FQGTGA. The CDR3 spans 13 residues. CDR3 sequence reads: CASSLGSGGELFF. DNA for the CDR3: TGTGCCAGCAGCTTAGGTAGCGGCGGGGAGCTGTTTTTT.